Listed here is a single TCR beta chain. The antigen remains undetermined. Profiling relied on immunoSEQ multiplex PCR, and the TCRdb table lists in-frame clones only, not all of them. The sample includes about 200,000 clones, approximately 87% of them seen just once. The data are from a study of cytomegalovirus exposure and HLA in healthy donors. V was trimmed by 5 bases and J by 1 base, leaving 17 bases between them. Germline assignment: CDR1 SGHAT and CDR2 FQNNGV. CDR3 length equals 16 residues. Whole-study results and caveats: A list of approximately 150 TCR beta chains associated with cytomegalovirus was given.

This TCR came from a woman aged 18-29 years in good health and CMV-seronegative. The material sequenced was PBMCs. V gene TRBV11-2 combines with J gene TRBJ1-1; no reliable D call. The DNA of the CDR3 is TGTGCCAGCAGCGCGACCCCAAACCCGTCGAACACTGAAGCTTTCTTT. Translated, it gives CASSATPNPSNTEAFF.